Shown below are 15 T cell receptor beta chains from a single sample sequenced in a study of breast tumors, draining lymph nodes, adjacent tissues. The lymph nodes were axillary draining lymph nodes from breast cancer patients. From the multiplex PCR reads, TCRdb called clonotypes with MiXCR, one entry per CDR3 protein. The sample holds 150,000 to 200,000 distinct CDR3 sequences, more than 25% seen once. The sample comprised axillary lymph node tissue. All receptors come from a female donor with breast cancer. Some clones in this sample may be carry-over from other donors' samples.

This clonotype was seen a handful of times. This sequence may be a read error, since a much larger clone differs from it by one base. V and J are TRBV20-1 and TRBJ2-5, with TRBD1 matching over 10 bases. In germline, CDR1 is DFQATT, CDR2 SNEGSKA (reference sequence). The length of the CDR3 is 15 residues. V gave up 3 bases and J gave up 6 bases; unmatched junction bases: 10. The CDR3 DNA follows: TGCAGTGCTAGCTCCCCGGACAGGGGGACGAAGACCCAGTACTTC. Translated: CSASSPDRGTKTQYF.

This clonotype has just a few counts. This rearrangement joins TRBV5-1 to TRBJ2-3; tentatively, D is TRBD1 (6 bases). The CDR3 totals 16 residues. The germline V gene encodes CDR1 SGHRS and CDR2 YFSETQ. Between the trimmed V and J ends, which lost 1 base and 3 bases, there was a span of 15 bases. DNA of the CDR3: TGCGCCAGCAGCTTGCGTAAGGGGGTATCGACAGATACGCAGTATTTT. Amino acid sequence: CASSLRKGVSTDTQYF.

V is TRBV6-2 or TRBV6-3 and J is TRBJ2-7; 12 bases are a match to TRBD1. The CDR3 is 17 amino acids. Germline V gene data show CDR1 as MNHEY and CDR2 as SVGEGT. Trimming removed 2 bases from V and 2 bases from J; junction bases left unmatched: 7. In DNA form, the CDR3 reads TGTGCCAGCAGTTACCTGGGACAGGGGGCGAAAACCTACGAGCAGTACTTC. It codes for CASSYLGQGAKTYEQYF.

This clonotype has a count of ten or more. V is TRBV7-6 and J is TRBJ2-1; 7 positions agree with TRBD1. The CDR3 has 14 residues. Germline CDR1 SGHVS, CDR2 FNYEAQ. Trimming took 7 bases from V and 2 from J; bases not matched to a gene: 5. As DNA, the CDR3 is TGTGCCAGCACCAAACAGGGGCCCTACAATGAGCAGTTCTTC. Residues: CASTKQGPYNEQFF.

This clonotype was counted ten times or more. The CDR3 region is CASSAISGNTIYF. CDR3 sequence (DNA): TGTGCCAGCAGTGCGATCTCTGGAAACACCATATATTTT. The chain carries TRBV2 and TRBJ1-3, with D hard to call. V was cut by 4 bases and J by 0 bases, with 4 bases left in between. Per germline, CDR1 SNHLY and CDR2 FYNNEI. This CDR3 region has 13 residues.

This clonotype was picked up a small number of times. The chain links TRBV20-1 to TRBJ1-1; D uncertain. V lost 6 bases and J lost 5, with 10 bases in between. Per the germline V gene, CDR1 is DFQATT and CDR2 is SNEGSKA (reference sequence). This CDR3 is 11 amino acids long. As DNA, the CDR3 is TGCAGTGCCCCAAAATTGACTGAAGCTTTCTTT. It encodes CSAPKLTEAFF.

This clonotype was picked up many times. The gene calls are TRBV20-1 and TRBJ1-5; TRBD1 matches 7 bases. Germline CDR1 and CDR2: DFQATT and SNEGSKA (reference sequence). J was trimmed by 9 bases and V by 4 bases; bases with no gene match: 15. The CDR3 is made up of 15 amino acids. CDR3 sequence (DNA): TGCAGTGCTACCCAGGGGGAGGGGATGCGGGGGCCCCAGCATTTT. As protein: CSATQGEGMRGPQHF.

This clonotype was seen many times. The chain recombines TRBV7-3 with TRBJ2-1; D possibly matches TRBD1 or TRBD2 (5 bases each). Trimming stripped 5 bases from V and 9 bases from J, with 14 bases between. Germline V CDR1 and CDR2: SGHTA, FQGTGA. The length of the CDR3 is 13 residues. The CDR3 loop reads CASSPWGSGEQFF. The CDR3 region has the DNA TGTGCCAGCAGCCCATGGGGCAGCGGTGAGCAGTTCTTC.

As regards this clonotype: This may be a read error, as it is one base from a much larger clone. The CDR3 loop reads CASSEAHGLLHGYTF. The CDR3 region has the DNA TGTGCCAGCAGTGAAGCACACGGACTTCTCCATGGCTACACCTTC. The chain links TRBV6-1 to TRBJ1-2, with D unresolved. The CDR3 has 15 amino acids. The V gene lost 0 bases and the J gene lost 6 bases, with 14 bases spanning the gap. The germline gives CDR1 MNHNS, CDR2 SASEGT.

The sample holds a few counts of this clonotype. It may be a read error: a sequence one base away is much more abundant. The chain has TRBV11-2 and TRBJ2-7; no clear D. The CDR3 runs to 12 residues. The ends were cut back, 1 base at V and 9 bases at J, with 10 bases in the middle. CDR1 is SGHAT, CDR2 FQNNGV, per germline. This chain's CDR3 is CASSLGTNAQYF. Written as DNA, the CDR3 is TGTGCCAGCAGCTTAGGGACGAACGCGCAGTACTTC.

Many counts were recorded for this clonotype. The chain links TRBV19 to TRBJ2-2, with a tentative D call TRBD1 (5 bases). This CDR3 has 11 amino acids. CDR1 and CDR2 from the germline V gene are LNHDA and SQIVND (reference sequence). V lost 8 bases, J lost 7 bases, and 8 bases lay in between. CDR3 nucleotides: TGTGCCAGTTACAGGATCGGGGAGCTGTTTTTT. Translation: CASYRIGELFF. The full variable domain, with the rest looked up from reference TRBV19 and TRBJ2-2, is DGGITQSPKYLFRKEGQNVTLSCEQNLNHDAMYWYRQDPGQGLRLIYYSQIVNDFQKGDIAEGYSVSREKKESFPLTVTSAQKNPTAFYLCASYRIGELFFGEGSRLTVL.

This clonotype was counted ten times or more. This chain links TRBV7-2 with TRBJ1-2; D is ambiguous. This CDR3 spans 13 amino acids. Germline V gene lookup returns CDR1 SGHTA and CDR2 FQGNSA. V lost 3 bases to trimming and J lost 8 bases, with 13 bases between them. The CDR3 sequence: CASSLAGEGGYTF. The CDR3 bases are TGTGCCAGCAGCTTGGCCGGAGAGGGCGGCTACACCTTC.

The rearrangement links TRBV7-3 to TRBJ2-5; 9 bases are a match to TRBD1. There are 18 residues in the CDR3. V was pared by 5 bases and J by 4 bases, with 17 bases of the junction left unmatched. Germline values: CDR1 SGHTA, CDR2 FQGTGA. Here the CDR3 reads CASSPRGGTGQGRETQYF. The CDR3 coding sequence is TGTGCCAGCAGCCCTAGGGGAGGAACGGGACAGGGACGAGAGACCCAGTACTTC.

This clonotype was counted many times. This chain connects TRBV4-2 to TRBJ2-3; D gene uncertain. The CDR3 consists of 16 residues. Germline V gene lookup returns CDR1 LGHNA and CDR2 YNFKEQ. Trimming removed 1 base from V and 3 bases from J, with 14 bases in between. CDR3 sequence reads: CASSQGERASTDTQYF. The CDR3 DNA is TGTGCCAGCAGCCAAGGCGAAAGGGCAAGTACAGATACGCAGTATTTT.

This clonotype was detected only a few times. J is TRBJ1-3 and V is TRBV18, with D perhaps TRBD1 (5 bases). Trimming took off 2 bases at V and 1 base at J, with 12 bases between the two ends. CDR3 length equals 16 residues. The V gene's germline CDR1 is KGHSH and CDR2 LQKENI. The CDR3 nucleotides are TGTGCCAGCTCACCAAGGCGGGGCGCTTCTGGAAACACCATATATTTT. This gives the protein CASSPRRGASGNTIYF. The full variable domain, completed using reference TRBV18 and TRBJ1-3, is NAGVMQNPRHLVRRRGQEARLRCSPMKGHSHVYWYRQLPEEGLKFMVYLQKENIIDESGMPKERFSAEFPKEGPSILRIQQVVRGDSAAYFCASSPRRGASGNTIYFGEGSWLTVV.